One sample yielded the 6 T cell receptor beta chains listed below, sequenced in a study of regulatory T cells in long-lasting Graves disease. The authors built TCR beta libraries using iRepertoire HTBI primers and Arm-PCR of CDR3 regions. TCRdb ran MiXCR on the multiplex PCR reads and lists one entry per CDR3 protein. The sample lists around 320,000 distinct CDR3 sequences; 16% were seen once. Regarding time point: newly diagnosed GD, antithyroid drugs for less than 3 months. PBMC-derived RNA was used for the TCR library. This sample also appeared in a second study, on T cells in Graves' hyperthyroidism and ophthalmopathy.

The sequencing used peripheral blood mononuclear cells (PBMCs), collected at new diagnosis, from a patient treated with antithyroid drugs. Receptor source: a man between 35 and 55 years old with Graves disease.

The chain couples TRBV28 to TRBJ1-2, with TRBD1 identical over 7 bases. This CDR3 spans 15 amino acids. Trimming cost V 5 bases and J 8 bases; bases outside gene matches: 14. The germline V gene has CDR1 MDHEN and CDR2 SYDVKM. The CDR3 region is CASSLELTGSGGYTF. The CDR3 DNA is TGTGCCAGCAGTCTCGAATTGACAGGGTCCGGGGGCTACACCTTC.

This clonotype showed up many times. The genes are TRBV2 and TRBJ1-5; no clear D. The CDR3 runs to 15 residues. CDR1 is SNHLY, CDR2 FYNNEI, per germline. The V gene lost 4 bases and the J gene lost 0 bases, with 10 bases spanning the gap. The CDR3 loop is CASSGRQVSNQPQHF. For the CDR3, the DNA is TGTGCCAGCAGTGGACGGCAGGTTAGCAATCAGCCCCAGCATTTT.

At least ten counts were recorded for this clonotype. The CDR3 here is CASKLEQGGNSYNEQFF. CDR3 coding DNA: TGTGCCAGTAAGCTGGAGCAGGGGGGGAATTCCTACAATGAGCAGTTCTTC. The chain links TRBV2 to TRBJ2-1, with D possibly being TRBD1 or TRBD2 (7 bases each). The CDR3 consists of 17 residues. Germline V gene sequence: CDR1 SNHLY, CDR2 FYNNEI. The ends were cut back, 9 bases at V and 1 base at J, with 22 bases in the middle.

Only a few counts were recorded for this clonotype. The V gene is TRBV19, the J gene TRBJ2-4, with 10 bases lining up with TRBD1. The J segment lost 2 bases and the V segment lost 5 bases, leaving 9 bases of the junction unmatched. Per germline, CDR1 LNHDA and CDR2 SQIVND (reference sequence). The CDR3 spans 17 residues. The CDR3 nucleotides are TGTGCCAGTAGTCGACAGGGGGCCCTCGGACCCAAAAACATTCAGTACTTC. Its protein product is CASSRQGALGPKNIQYF.

This clonotype was observed at least ten times. The chain has TRBV9 and TRBJ2-7; TRBD1 might be the D (6 bases). V shed 4 bases and J shed 2 bases, with 13 bases lying between them. The CDR3 extends over 14 amino acids. Germline V gene sequence: CDR1 SGDLS, CDR2 YYNGEE. The CDR3 is CASSLGHETYEQYF. In DNA, the CDR3 is TGTGCCAGCAGCCTGGGACACGAAACCTACGAGCAGTACTTC.

This clonotype turned up a few times. The chain carries TRBV20-1 and TRBJ2-3; 9 positions agree with TRBD2. There are 15 residues in the CDR3. The ends lost 3 bases at V and 1 base at J; junction bases unmatched: 5. CDR1 DFQATT and CDR2 SNEGSKA come from the germline V gene (reference sequence). Written as DNA, the CDR3 is TGCAGTGCTAGTTTAGCGGGGGCCGGCACAGATACGCAGTATTTT. Its translation is CSASLAGAGTDTQYF.